These 25 T cell receptor beta chains came from one sample sequenced in a study of beta chain features in type 1 diabetes (dated by TCRdb to 2016 to 2018). The protocol used for the library was the immunoSEQ multiplex PCR assay. The High Capacity cDNA Reverse Transcription Kit was used to reverse transcribe all of the isolated RNA, meaning that expressed TCRB transcripts were what got sequenced. TCRdb re-hosts the immuneACCESS table, in-frame sequences only. Its copies lack some clones; in the studies checked, an unresolved V gene accounts for under half of them, and the cause for the rest is not known. This sample lists 130,000 to 150,000 clones; 8% to 13% were detected once. Of the sample, under 1.5% is held by the ten largest clones. Input material: naive CD4+ T cells from blood. Taken with the paper, the label for cell subset or site translates to: true naive CD4+ T cells. These receptors all come from a man younger than 35 in good health.

V is TRBV30 and J is TRBJ2-3, with 9 bases matching TRBD1. Trimming removed 0 bases from V and 3 bases from J; junction bases left unmatched: 4. CDR3 length equals 15 residues. CDR1 is GTSNPN, CDR2 SVGIG, per germline (reference sequence). The CDR3 sequence: CAWSVTGGATDTQYF. CDR3 sequence (DNA): TGTGCCTGGAGTGTCACAGGGGGCGCGACAGATACGCAGTATTTT.

In this sample, this clone turned up a few times. This chain connects TRBV28 to TRBJ2-7; 9 bases align to TRBD1. Germline V gene lookup returns CDR1 MDHEN and CDR2 SYDVKM. This CDR3 is 14 amino acids long. The V segment lost 4 bases and the J segment 2 bases; nucleotides outside the gene matches: 3. In DNA, the CDR3 is TGTGCCAGCAGTTCAGGACAGGGGCCCTACGAGCAGTACTTC. This translates into CASSSGQGPYEQYF.

The chain carries TRBV7-2 and TRBJ2-3; D is perhaps TRBD1 (5 bases). The CDR3 has 13 residues. Germline V gene lookup returns CDR1 SGHTA and CDR2 FQGNSA. Trimming took 4 bases from V and 4 from J, leaving 9 bases between them. CDR3 sequence reads: CASSSLRADTQYF. CDR3 bases: TGTGCCAGCAGCTCGCTCAGGGCAGATACGCAGTATTTT.

The sample holds a few counts of this clone. J is TRBJ2-3 and V is TRBV11-2, with TRBD1 matching 10 bases. The CDR3 extends over 15 amino acids. The V gene end was trimmed by 5 bases and the J gene end by 5 bases; junction bases not matched to a gene: 7. The germline V gene encodes CDR1 SGHAT and CDR2 FQNNGV. This CDR3 reads CASSLTGGDKDTQYF. In DNA form, the CDR3 reads TGTGCCAGCAGCCTGACAGGGGGCGATAAAGATACGCAGTATTTT.

The chain has TRBV7-2 and TRBJ2-5; 10 nucleotides align to TRBD2. The V segment lost 5 bases and the J segment 5 bases; nucleotides outside the gene matches: 14. The CDR3 sequence is 17 residues long. Germline V gene lookup returns CDR1 SGHTA and CDR2 FQGNSA. Here the CDR3 reads CASSRTILAGNSETQYF. DNA of the CDR3: TGTGCCAGCAGCCGCACTATACTAGCGGGGAATTCCGAGACCCAGTACTTC. Full variable domain (missing parts from reference TRBV7-2 and TRBJ2-5): GAGVSQSPSNKVTEKGKDVELRCDPISGHTALYWYRQSLGQGLEFLIYFQGNSAPDKSGLPSDRFSAERTGGSVSTLTIQRTQQEDSAVYLCASSRTILAGNSETQYFGPGTRLLVL.

The J gene is TRBJ2-4, the V gene TRBV7-8, with 16 positions matching TRBD2. CDR3 length: 22 residues. The V segment lost 2 bases and the J segment 0 bases; nucleotides outside the gene matches: 13. The germline V gene encodes CDR1 SGHVS and CDR2 FQNEAQ. CDR3: CASSLRRWGTSGGDLAKNIQYF. The CDR3 nucleotides are TGTGCCAGCAGCTTAAGGCGTTGGGGGACTAGCGGGGGGGACCTAGCCAAAAACATTCAGTACTTC.

In its sample, this clone was seen a few times. The V gene is TRBV5-1, the J gene TRBJ2-1, with D possibly matching TRBD1 (5 bases). V shed 4 bases and J shed 7 bases, with 21 bases lying between them. CDR3 size: 16 residues. Germline V gene data show CDR1 as SGHRS and CDR2 as YFSETQ. This CDR3 reads CASSGRAGISLNEQFF. For the CDR3, the DNA is TGCGCCAGCAGCGGTCGGGCAGGGATAAGTTTGAATGAGCAGTTCTTC.

The table lists this clone with a few counts. The chain recombines TRBV29-1 with TRBJ1-2; TRBD1 aligns across 7 bases. Trimming cost V 0 bases and J 0 bases; bases outside gene matches: 4. This CDR3 spans 15 amino acids. Per the germline V gene, CDR1 is SQVTM and CDR2 is ANQGSEA. The chain's CDR3 is CSVEDRTGANYGYTF. The DNA for the CDR3 is TGCAGCGTTGAAGACAGGACAGGAGCTAACTATGGCTACACCTTC.

This clone was seen a handful of times. The rearrangement joins TRBV5-1 to TRBJ2-1, with D perhaps TRBD1 (6 bases). V dropped 0 bases and J dropped 5 bases, with 12 bases sitting between them. Germline V CDR1 and CDR2: SGHRS, YFSETQ. This CDR3 has 15 residues. The CDR3 nucleotides read TGCGCCAGCAGCTTGGATGGACAGAAGGACAATGAGCAGTTCTTC. As protein: CASSLDGQKDNEQFF.

This chain joins TRBV11-2 and TRBJ1-2; 9 positions match TRBD1. CDR1 is SGHAT, CDR2 FQNNGV, per germline. V was pared by 4 bases and J by 8 bases, with 17 bases of the junction left unmatched. The CDR3 sequence is 17 residues long. The CDR3 coding sequence is TGTGCCAGCAGCTCGCCCCGGGACAGGGATAAAACTGGCGGCTACACCTTC. Residues: CASSSPRDRDKTGGYTF.

This chain uses TRBV4-2 with TRBJ2-7; D is unclear. V dropped 0 bases and J dropped 3 bases, with 12 bases sitting between them. The V gene's germline CDR1 is LGHNA and CDR2 YNFKEQ. CDR3 length equals 15 residues. The CDR3 nucleotides are TGTGCCAGCAGCCAAGAAATTCCACCGAGCTACGAGCAGTACTTC. This sequence encodes CASSQEIPPSYEQYF.

V gene TRBV7-6 combines with J gene TRBJ2-1; TRBD1 matches 9 bases. From germline, CDR1 is SGHVS and CDR2 FNYEAQ. This CDR3 is built from 16 residues. J was trimmed by 3 bases and V by 1 base; bases with no gene match: 4. CDR3 sequence (DNA): TGTGCCAGCAGCTTAGGGCGGGACAGGGTCTACAATGAGCAGTTCTTC. Protein: CASSLGRDRVYNEQFF.

V gene TRBV19 combines with J gene TRBJ1-2; no clear D gene. The CDR3 has 15 residues. Trimming left V 3 bases short and J 0 bases short, with 11 bases between. Germline CDR1 reads LNHDA; CDR2 reads SQIVND (reference sequence). In nucleotides, the CDR3 is TGTGCCAGTAGTATGATACAGAAGTCTAACTATGGCTACACCTTC. Its translation: CASSMIQKSNYGYTF.

This clone was seen a handful of times. This chain joins TRBV7-2 and TRBJ2-7, with TRBD2 identical over 9 bases. From germline, CDR1 is SGHTA and CDR2 FQGNSA. V lost 4 bases and J lost 3; bases outside the gene matches: 4. The CDR3 consists of 14 residues. This CDR3 reads CASSSNSGGYEQYF. Here the CDR3 DNA reads TGTGCCAGCAGCTCTAATAGCGGGGGCTACGAGCAGTACTTC.

In this sample, this clone turned up a few times. The chain combines TRBV7-8 with TRBJ2-5, with 10 positions matching TRBD1. Germline V gene sequence: CDR1 SGHVS, CDR2 FQNEAQ. The CDR3 loop spans 18 amino acids. V gave up 5 bases and J gave up 6 bases; unmatched junction bases: 18. The CDR3 nucleotides are TGTGCCAGCAGCGCACAAAGCTTCATGACAGGGGGCTGGAAGACCCAGTACTTC. Its protein is CASSAQSFMTGGWKTQYF.

In this sample, this clone turned up a few times. This chain uses TRBV29-1 with TRBJ2-2; D not resolved. V was cut by 3 bases and J by 3 bases, with 8 bases left in between. CDR3 size: 13 residues. Germline CDR1 SQVTM, CDR2 ANQGSEA. CDR3 DNA: TGCAGCGTTGACAGACAAGACACCGGGGAGCTGTTTTTT. It specifies CSVDRQDTGELFF.

The rearrangement uses TRBV27 and TRBJ1-2; 7 nucleotides agree with TRBD1. The CDR3 contains 15 residues. The germline gives CDR1 MNHEY, CDR2 SMNVEV (reference sequence). The V segment lost 4 bases and the J segment 5 bases; nucleotides outside the gene matches: 10. The CDR3 DNA reads as TGTGCCAGCAGTTCACTCGACAGGGTGAGGTATGGCTACACCTTC. This gives the protein CASSSLDRVRYGYTF.

The sample holds a few counts of this clone. J is TRBJ2-7 and V is TRBV5-1, with 9 bases lining up with TRBD2. Germline CDR1 and CDR2: SGHRS and YFSETQ. This CDR3 is 15 amino acids long. V lost 1 base, J lost 1 base, and 3 bases stayed unmatched. The CDR3 sequence: CASSLISGGSYEQYF. In DNA, the CDR3 is TGCGCCAGCAGCTTGATTAGCGGGGGATCCTACGAGCAGTACTTC.

This clone was counted only a few times. Other DNA variants within this sample encode the same CDR3. The chain couples TRBV7-2 to TRBJ2-3; no reliable D call. This CDR3 comprises 13 residues. V lost 5 bases, J lost 0 bases, and 6 bases lay in between. Germline V gene sequence: CDR1 SGHTA, CDR2 FQGNSA. The CDR3 coding sequence is TGTGCCAGCAGCCGTACTAGCACAGATACGCAGTATTTT. Amino acids: CASSRTSTDTQYF.

A few counts support this clone. The chain links TRBV2 to TRBJ1-2, with 9 bases identical to TRBD1. Trimming at V came to 9 bases and at J to 8 bases, leaving 10 bases not matched to a gene. Germline V gene data show CDR1 as SNHLY and CDR2 as FYNNEI. The CDR3 sequence is 13 residues long. The CDR3 region is CASSTTGGRGYTF. Here the CDR3 DNA reads TGTGCCAGTTCAACGACAGGGGGTAGAGGCTACACCTTC.

This clone showed up many times. The V and J genes are TRBV13 and TRBJ2-7; D is possibly TRBD1 (5 bases). V was shortened by 7 bases and J by 4 bases, with 14 bases between the two germline ends. This CDR3 contains 13 residues. CDR1 PRHDT and CDR2 FYEKMQ come from the germline V gene (reference sequence). The CDR3 region is CASKGQGVYEQYF. The CDR3 bases are TGTGCCAGCAAGGGGCAGGGCGTATACGAGCAGTACTTC.

This rearrangement joins TRBV5-1 to TRBJ2-7; D perhaps matches TRBD1 (6 bases). In germline, CDR1 is SGHRS, CDR2 YFSETQ. V shed 3 bases and J shed 3 bases, with 10 bases lying between them. The CDR3 totals 13 residues. The CDR3 DNA follows: TGCGCCAGCAGCTCCGGACAGTTCTACGAGCAGTACTTC. Its translation is CASSSGQFYEQYF.

The rearrangement links TRBV7-2 to TRBJ2-7; 11 bases fit TRBD2. This CDR3 is 18 amino acids long. After removal of 5 bases from V and 0 bases from J, the junction contained 12 bases not matched to a gene. Germline CDR1 SGHTA, CDR2 FQGNSA. CDR3 nucleotide sequence: TGTGCCAGCAGCCTACCCTCTAGCGGGGGGCCGAGCTCCTACGAGCAGTACTTC. Translated: CASSLPSSGGPSSYEQYF.

V usage is TRBV5-4 and J usage is TRBJ2-5; D is perhaps TRBD1 (6 bases). Trimming cost V 2 bases and J 2 bases, with 10 bases left between them. This CDR3 region has 14 residues. CDR1 and CDR2 from the germline V gene are SGHNT and YYREEE (reference sequence). The CDR3 coding sequence is TGTGCCAGCAGCTTTAACAGGGTTCAAGAGACCCAGTACTTC. Amino acids: CASSFNRVQETQYF.

V is TRBV19 and J is TRBJ2-3; 9 nucleotides align to TRBD2. V lost 5 bases and J lost 3; bases outside the gene matches: 9. There are 16 residues in the CDR3. CDR1 LNHDA and CDR2 SQIVND come from the germline V gene (reference sequence). This CDR3 reads CASSPLWRGGTDTQYF. CDR3 sequence (DNA): TGTGCCAGTAGTCCCCTTTGGCGGGGGGGAACAGATACGCAGTATTTT.